This is a list of T cell receptor beta chains from one sample in a study of Graves' ophthalmopathy and Graves' hyperthyroidism. TCRdb re-derived calls from the multiplex PCR reads in MiXCR, one entry per CDR3 protein. The sample includes 500,000 to 800,000 distinct CDR3 sequences, about two fifths seen only once; the top ten take 2.5% to 3.5%. Sequencing was done on a sample of peripheral blood. These receptors came from an adult man with Graves' ophthalmopathy. The CDR3 runs from the conserved cysteine through the conserved F or W. The D gene is left open where the match is weak. Clone size is stated in some rows and not others, as once, few, many or a class when expanded.

clone size	V gene	D gene	J gene	CDR3 DNA	CDR3 protein
.	TRBV7-6	.	TRBJ2-5	TGTGCCAGCAGCTCCAGGGTCTACCAAGAGACCCAGTACTTC	CASSSRVYQETQYF
.	TRBV20-1	.	TRBJ2-5	TGCAGTGCTAGAGATCCGGTACAGAGGATCCAGTACTTC	CSARDPVQRIQYF
few	TRBV7-3	TRBD2	TRBJ2-2	TGTGCCAGCAGCTCGTGGACTAGCGGGGGGCCAAACACCGGGGAGCTGTTTTTT	CASSSWTSGGPNTGELFF
.	TRBV29-1	.	TRBJ2-7	TGCAGCGCTGAAGCAGGAGGGAAATACGAGCAGTACTTC	CSAEAGGKYEQYF
many	TRBV19	TRBD1	TRBJ2-7	TGTGCCAGTAGTATAGACGGGACAGGGAACGAGCAGTACTTC	CASSIDGTGNEQYF
few	TRBV25-1	.	TRBJ1-6	TGTGCCAGCAGTCCAAGACGGGGGAGCTCCTATAATTCACCCCTCCACTTT	CASSPRRGSSYNSPLHF
.	TRBV14	TRBD1	TRBJ1-2	TGTGCCAGCAGCCAAGCCGGGACAGGGAGCTATGGCTACACCTTC	CASSQAGTGSYGYTF
.	TRBV10-3	.	TRBJ1-1	TGTGCCAGCAGTAACCTCCCCTCCAACACTGAAGCTCTCTTT	CASSNLPSNTEALF
once	TRBV7-6	.	TRBJ2-2	TGTGCCAGCAGCTTAGGGGTCCTCGGGGACACCGGGGAGCTGTTTTTT	CASSLGVLGDTGELFF
.	TRBV7-9	.	TRBJ1-2	TGTGCCAGCAGCTCGGACGGGCGCAACTATGGCTACACCTTC	CASSSDGRNYGYTF
.	TRBV30	.	TRBJ2-6	TGTGCCGGGGGTCCAGGGGCCAACGTCCTGACTTTC	CAGGPGANVLTF
many	TRBV6-5	.	TRBJ2-7	TGTGCCAGCAGTGAAGAACGCCCCTACGAGCAGTACTTC	CASSEERPYEQYF
few	TRBV6-4	TRBD1	TRBJ2-2	TGTGCCAGCAGTGAATGGGACAGGGGGCTATCTGCCGGGGAGCTGTTTTTT	CASSEWDRGLSAGELFF
.	TRBV2	TRBD1	TRBJ2-7	TGTGCCAGCGAGGACAGGGGGAGCTCCTACGAGCAGTACTTC	CASEDRGSSYEQYF
.	TRBV5-5	.	TRBJ2-7	TGTGCCAGCAGCGGGAGTAGCGGAAACTCCTACGAGCAGTACTTC	CASSGSSGNSYEQYF
.	TRBV5-1	.	TRBJ2-2	TGCGCCAGCAGCCCCCCAAACCCGTCCCCCGGGGAGCTGTTTTTT	CASSPPNPSPGELFF
.	TRBV6-1	TRBD1	TRBJ1-2	TGTGCCAGCAGTGAAGTGGGACAGGGAAGGGACTATGGCTACACCTTC	CASSEVGQGRDYGYTF
.	TRBV3-1	.	TRBJ2-7	TGTGCCAGCAGCCAAGTTAACAGCTACGAGCAGTACTTC	CASSQVNSYEQYF
many	TRBV12-3/TRBV12-4	.	TRBJ1-1	TGTGCCAGCGGTCGGGAGGGGAGGAACACTGAAGCTTTCTTT	CASGREGRNTEAFF
.	TRBV7-3	.	TRBJ2-2	TGTGCCAGCAGTCCTACCGTGACGTCCCAGCCTACCGGGGAGCTGTTTTTT	CASSPTVTSQPTGELFF
many	TRBV24-1	TRBD1	TRBJ2-2	TGTGCCACCAGTGATTCCGGGACAGGGTTCGGGGAGCTGTTTTTT	CATSDSGTGFGELFF
many	TRBV19	.	TRBJ1-2	TGTGCCAGTAGTATACAAGGACAGTCGGGCGGCTATGGCTACACCTTC	CASSIQGQSGGYGYTF
many	TRBV24-1	.	TRBJ2-7	TGTGCCACCAGTGATTCCGGGACCTCCTACGAGCAGTACTTC	CATSDSGTSYEQYF
many	TRBV11-2	.	TRBJ2-5	TGTGCCAGCAGCCCCGGTCTGCTTCGGGAGACCCAGTACTTC	CASSPGLLRETQYF